What follows is one T cell receptor beta chain and its context. The data were obtained in a study of blood T cell repertoires in COVID-19. The wider study: PBMCs, B-cell-depleted T cells, or T cells were the source of the cDNA or gDNA that made up the material.

Repertoires were generated with immunoSEQ multiplex PCR, while TCRdb's copy carries only in-frame clones and drops some. The table lists 350,000 to 450,000 clones, 75% to 90% of them singletons. CDR3 length: 15 residues. V shed 1 base and J shed 10 bases, with 19 bases lying between them. The germline V gene has CDR1 LNHDA and CDR2 SQIVND (reference sequence). Source material: peripheral blood. The genes are TRBV19 and TRBJ1-1, with D possibly TRBD1 on 5 matching bases. The sequence was obtained from a woman between 18 and 29 years old with acute or convalescent COVID-19. For the CDR3, the DNA is TGTGCCAGTAGTATAGGCGTCGGGGGTGAAAAGGGAGCTTTCTTT. Amino acid sequence: CASSIGVGGEKGAFF.